This T cell receptor beta chain was sequenced in a study of blood T cell repertoires in COVID-19. About the research overall: Spain, Italy and the United States supplied samples that represented acute and convalescent COVID-19. The cDNA or gDNA used as material had been derived from T cells, B-cell-depleted T cells, or PBMCs.

This CDR3 is 15 amino acids long. The V gene's germline CDR1 is KGHSH and CDR2 LQKENI. The V end lost 0 bases, the J end lost 5 bases, and 10 bases lay between the germline ends. Original processing methods: Amplifying reference gene primers gave estimates of nucleated cell counts. Assay used: immunoSEQ multiplex PCR; TCRdb lists only in-frame clones, some missing. V, J and clone size are those of that table, while D and trimming were read from the DNA. This sample has over 100,000 clones; about 90% occur once, and the top ten carry roughly 5.6%. The source of this sequence is a woman aged 45-65 years with COVID-19, enrolled during active disease. This sequence joins TRBV18 and TRBJ1-4; TRBD1 might be the D (5 bases). The sequenced sample was peripheral blood. DNA of the CDR3: TGTGCCAGCTCACCACCGCCAGGGAGGAATGAAAAACTGTTTTTT. The encoded protein is CASSPPPGRNEKLFF.